Listed here are 27 T cell receptor beta chains from one sample, sequenced in a study of blood T cells in healthy people across ages. With a J-beta primer mix and a sample-barcoded 5' primer, a second PCR ran roughly 7 to 11 cycles. MiXCR, applied by TCRdb to the 5' RACE reads, yields one record per CDR3 protein. Found here are about 1.5 million distinct CDR3 sequences, roughly 43% of them singletons; the top ten hold less than 5%. Specimen: blood. The receptors were gathered from a woman aged 18 to 35 in good health.

This clonotype was detected a few times. The chain uses TRBV10-3 and TRBJ2-5; 7 nucleotides agree with TRBD2. CDR1 and CDR2 (germline): ENHRY, SYGVKD. CDR3 size: 16 residues. The V gene end was trimmed by 4 bases and the J gene end by 1 base; junction bases not matched to a gene: 9. CDR3 sequence reads: CAISGGGGARQETQYF. The CDR3 bases are TGTGCCATCAGTGGCGGGGGTGGAGCCCGCCAAGAGACCCAGTACTTC.

The chain recombines TRBV29-1 with TRBJ2-5; 10 bases fit TRBD1. V was clipped by 1 base and J by 11 bases; unmatched bases: 16. Germline loops: CDR1 SQVTM, CDR2 ANQGSEA. The CDR3 has 16 residues. CDR3 nucleotide sequence: TGCAGCGTTGAAGTAATTGGGGGACAGGGGTCCTACGGGCAGTACTTC. It codes for CSVEVIGGQGSYGQYF.

This clonotype was seen a few times. The chain recombines TRBV27 with TRBJ2-7, with 11 bases fitting TRBD1. J was trimmed by 3 bases and V by 6 bases; bases with no gene match: 7. This CDR3 has 15 residues. The germline gives CDR1 MNHEY, CDR2 SMNVEV (reference sequence). CDR3 region: CASSRGTGGIYEQYF. CDR3 sequence (DNA): TGTGCCAGCAGCCGAGGGACAGGGGGAATCTACGAGCAGTACTTC.

The chain combines TRBV7-9 with TRBJ1-2, with a weak D call TRBD1 (6 bases). The CDR3 runs to 15 residues. The V end lost 5 bases, the J end lost 6 bases, and 19 bases lay between the germline ends. The V gene's germline CDR1 is SEHNR and CDR2 FQNEAQ (reference sequence). This chain's CDR3 is CASSPPATTGNGYTF. The DNA for the CDR3 is TGTGCCAGCAGCCCCCCGGCCACAACAGGGAATGGCTACACCTTC.

CDR3 DNA: TGTGCCAGCAGCGAGACTAGCGGGAGGGCCATTAACACCGGGGAGCTGTTTTTT. Translating it yields CASSETSGRAINTGELFF. The rearrangement joins TRBV9 to TRBJ2-2, with 14 bases matching TRBD2. The J segment lost 2 bases and the V segment lost 3 bases, leaving 6 bases of the junction unmatched. The germline V gene has CDR1 SGDLS and CDR2 YYNGEE. The CDR3 is made up of 18 amino acids.

This clonotype came up a few times. The chain employs TRBV6-2 or TRBV6-3 and TRBJ1-1; D gene unclear. Germline V gene data show CDR1 as MNHEY and CDR2 as SVGEGT. This CDR3 comprises 13 residues. V lost 3 bases and J lost 0, with 5 bases in between. The CDR3 nucleotides are TGTGCCAGCAGTTATGCAGTGAACACTGAAGCTTTCTTT. Translated, it gives CASSYAVNTEAFF.

This clonotype was seen more than once but under ten times. This rearrangement joins TRBV20-1 to TRBJ2-1; D is perhaps TRBD1 (6 bases). Deletions cut 6 bases from V and 3 bases from J, with 15 bases between. This CDR3 has 14 amino acids. Germline-derived CDR1 and CDR2 are DFQATT and SNEGSKA (reference sequence). The CDR3 protein is CSARVGAGYNEQFF. Written as DNA, the CDR3 is TGCAGTGCGCGAGTGGGGGCAGGCTACAATGAGCAGTTCTTC.

The chain combines TRBV14 with TRBJ1-1; D ambiguous. Trimming stripped 1 base from V and 6 bases from J, with 21 bases between. CDR3 length: 17 amino acids. Germline V gene data show CDR1 as SGHDN and CDR2 as FVKESK. As DNA, the CDR3 is TGTGCCAGCAGCCAAGGATTAATCGGGTCCGTGACATCTGAAGCTTTCTTT. The encoded protein is CASSQGLIGSVTSEAFF.

V gene TRBV7-8 combines with J gene TRBJ2-5; weak D call: TRBD1 (5 bases). V was pared by 7 bases and J by 2 bases, with 20 bases between. This CDR3 is built from 16 residues. Germline CDR1 is SGHVS and CDR2 is FQNEAQ. For the CDR3, the DNA is TGTGCCAGCACCCCATTCCAGGGTTCGGAACAAGAGACCCAGTACTTC. Protein product: CASTPFQGSEQETQYF. Filled out from reference TRBV7-8 and TRBJ2-5, the complete variable domain reads GAGVSQSPRYKVAKRGQDVALRCDPISGHVSLFWYQQALGQGPEFLTYFQNEAQLDKSGLPSDRFFAERPEGSVSTLKIQRTQQEDSAVYLCASTPFQGSEQETQYFGPGTRLLVL.

The sample holds a few counts of this clonotype. V and J are TRBV20-1 and TRBJ2-3, with TRBD2 matching 13 bases. Per germline, CDR1 DFQATT and CDR2 SNEGSKA (reference sequence). The length of the CDR3 is 18 residues. Unmatched junction bases numbered 13, after V lost 0 bases and J lost 7 bases. CDR3 sequence: CSARELPGLAGLTYTQYF. In nucleotides, the CDR3 is TGCAGTGCTAGAGAGCTTCCGGGACTAGCGGGGCTCACTTATACGCAGTATTTT.

The gene calls are TRBV4-1 and TRBJ2-7; tentative D call: TRBD1 (6 bases). CDR3 size: 12 residues. CDR1 and CDR2 from the germline V gene are MGHRA and YSYEKL. The germline V and J ends were trimmed by 4 bases and 8 bases, with 12 bases remaining between them. CDR3 protein: CASSLQQGQQYF. For the CDR3, the DNA is TGCGCCAGCAGCCTCCAACAGGGCCAGCAGTACTTC.

The rearrangement links TRBV12-3 or TRBV12-4 to TRBJ2-7, with D uncertain. The CDR3 is made up of 14 amino acids. The V gene lost 1 base and the J gene lost 3 bases, with 10 bases spanning the gap. The CDR3 DNA follows: TGTGCCAGCAGTTTAGGGCGGAAATTCTACGAGCAGTACTTC. Amino acid sequence: CASSLGRKFYEQYF.

The CDR3 is CASSGLAGTQETQYF. In DNA, the CDR3 is TGCGCCAGCAGCGGGTTAGCGGGTACCCAAGAGACCCAGTACTTC. V and J are TRBV5-1 and TRBJ2-5, with TRBD2 matching over 7 bases. CDR3 length: 15 amino acids. Germline values: CDR1 SGHRS, CDR2 YFSETQ. Trimming removed 4 bases from V and 1 base from J; junction bases left unmatched: 7. Together with reference TRBV5-1 and TRBJ2-5, the CDR3 gives the full variable domain: KAGVTQTPRYLIKTRGQQVTLSCSPISGHRSVSWYQQTPGQGLQFLFEYFSETQRNKGNFPGRFSGRQFSNSRSEMNVSTLELGDSALYLCASSGLAGTQETQYFGPGTRLLVL.

This clonotype was seen only a few times. The J gene is TRBJ1-6, the V gene TRBV12-3 or TRBV12-4; D possibly corresponds to TRBD1 (5 bases). Trimming cost V 3 bases and J 9 bases, with 12 bases left between them. The CDR3 consists of 14 residues. The CDR3 nucleotides are TGTGCCAGCAGTTTGGGCAGGGCGGCTTCACCCCTCCACTTT. It translates to CASSLGRAASPLHF.

The rearrangement links TRBV4-3 to TRBJ1-1; D is perhaps TRBD1 (5 bases). Germline V lookup: CDR1 LGHNA, CDR2 YSLEER. Between the trimmed V and J ends, which lost 1 base and 1 base, there was a span of 10 bases. The CDR3 spans 15 residues. As DNA, the CDR3 is TGCGCCAGCAGCCAAGCGTGGGGCCCGAACACTGAAGCTTTCTTT. As protein: CASSQAWGPNTEAFF.

This clonotype has more than one count but fewer than ten. This chain uses TRBV3-1 with TRBJ1-2, with D possibly TRBD1 on 6 matching bases. V lost 3 bases, J lost 0 bases, and 11 bases lay in between. Germline CDR1 reads LGHDT; CDR2 reads YNNKEL (reference sequence). The CDR3 has 15 residues. The CDR3 loop reads CASSHGGLTNYGYTF. CDR3 nucleotide sequence: TGTGCCAGCAGCCATGGGGGGCTCACTAACTATGGCTACACCTTC.

The chain combines TRBV20-1 with TRBJ2-7; 11 nucleotides align to TRBD2. V lost 2 bases and J lost 7; bases outside the gene matches: 10. CDR3 length equals 15 residues. Germline values: CDR1 DFQATT, CDR2 SNEGSKA (reference sequence). The CDR3 reads CSARQPGLAAHEQYF. For the CDR3, the DNA is TGCAGTGCTAGACAACCGGGACTAGCGGCTCATGAGCAGTACTTC.

The V call is TRBV29-1, the J call TRBJ1-2, with 7 positions matching TRBD1. The V segment lost 4 bases and the J segment 8 bases; nucleotides outside the gene matches: 7. This CDR3 spans 12 amino acids. Germline CDR1 is SQVTM and CDR2 is ANQGSEA. Here the CDR3 reads CSVVPGGGGYTF. The CDR3 DNA follows: TGCAGCGTTGTTCCAGGGGGTGGAGGCTACACCTTC.

The chain carries TRBV29-1 and TRBJ1-4, with TRBD1 matching 8 bases. The CDR3 spans 12 residues. Germline-derived CDR1 and CDR2 are SQVTM and ANQGSEA. V dropped 2 bases and J dropped 10; count of bases not matched to a gene: 3. The CDR3 DNA sequence: TGCAGCGTTGAACAGGGGGCCGGAAAACTGTTTTTT. It translates to CSVEQGAGKLFF.

This chain links TRBV10-3 with TRBJ1-5; 9 nucleotides align to TRBD1. CDR1 is ENHRY and CDR2 is SYGVKD in the germline V gene. CDR3 length: 16 residues. V was pared by 2 bases and J by 4 bases, with 6 bases of the junction left unmatched. Here the CDR3 reads CAISEEEGTGNQPQHF. The DNA for the CDR3 is TGTGCCATCAGTGAGGAGGAGGGGACAGGGAATCAGCCCCAGCATTTT.

The chain employs TRBV28 and TRBJ2-1; TRBD2 matches 13 bases. The germline CDR1 and CDR2 sequences are MDHEN and SYDVKM. V was clipped by 10 bases and J by 8 bases; unmatched bases: 8. This CDR3 is built from 14 residues. Here the CDR3 reads CAIGTSGALDEQFF. The CDR3 coding sequence is TGTGCCATAGGGACTAGCGGGGCTTTGGATGAGCAGTTCTTC.

There are a few counts of this clonotype. The V call is TRBV28, the J call TRBJ2-1; the D gene could be TRBD1 or TRBD2 (5 bases each). The germline V and J ends were trimmed by 6 bases and 8 bases, with 17 bases remaining between them. CDR1 is MDHEN, CDR2 SYDVKM, per germline. This CDR3 spans 14 amino acids. CDR3 nucleotide sequence: TGTGCCAGCAGCCCCTACGAGGGGTTCGATGAGCAGTTCTTC. It codes for CASSPYEGFDEQFF.

V and J are TRBV20-1 and TRBJ2-1; D perhaps matches TRBD2 (7 bases). The germline V and J ends were trimmed by 0 bases and 5 bases, with 14 bases remaining between them. The CDR3 is 15 residues long. Germline V gene lookup returns CDR1 DFQATT and CDR2 SNEGSKA (reference sequence). This CDR3 reads CSARDQGRADNEQFF. The DNA for the CDR3 is TGCAGTGCTAGAGATCAGGGGAGGGCCGACAATGAGCAGTTCTTC.

This chain uses TRBV2 with TRBJ1-5; no firm D call. This CDR3 comprises 14 residues. Germline assignment: CDR1 SNHLY and CDR2 FYNNEI. Trimming took 4 bases from V and 0 from J, leaving 7 bases between them. This CDR3 reads CASSVLDSNQPQHF. DNA of the CDR3: TGTGCCAGCAGTGTTTTGGATAGCAATCAGCCCCAGCATTTT.

This clonotype was detected only a few times. The chain recombines TRBV28 with TRBJ2-1; 8 positions agree with TRBD2. The CDR3 has 15 residues. The trim removed 2 bases at V and 4 bases at J, leaving 4 bases unmatched. Per germline, CDR1 MDHEN and CDR2 SYDVKM. The CDR3 is CASSLLSGGYNEQFF. Written as DNA, the CDR3 is TGTGCCAGCAGTTTACTAAGCGGGGGTTACAATGAGCAGTTCTTC. Full variable domain (missing parts from reference TRBV28 and TRBJ2-1): DVKVTQSSRYLVKRTGEKVFLECVQDMDHENMFWYRQDPGLGLRLIYFSYDVKMKEKGDIPEGYSVSREKKERFSLILESASTNQTSMYLCASSLLSGGYNEQFFGPGTRLTVL.

The CDR3 DNA sequence: TGCAGTGCTTGGACAGGGATCTATGGCTACACCTTC. It specifies CSAWTGIYGYTF. The chain employs TRBV20-1 and TRBJ1-2; 8 nucleotides agree with TRBD1. CDR1 DFQATT and CDR2 SNEGSKA come from the germline V gene (reference sequence). CDR3 length equals 12 residues. J gave up 4 bases and V 5 bases, and 3 bases lay outside the gene matches.

The rearrangement joins TRBV12-3 or TRBV12-4 to TRBJ2-5; the D is unclear. Trimming left V 8 bases short and J 2 bases short, with 6 bases between. The CDR3 totals 11 residues. CDR3 sequence: CASGSQETQYF. CDR3 bases: TGTGCCAGCGGTTCTCAAGAGACCCAGTACTTC.